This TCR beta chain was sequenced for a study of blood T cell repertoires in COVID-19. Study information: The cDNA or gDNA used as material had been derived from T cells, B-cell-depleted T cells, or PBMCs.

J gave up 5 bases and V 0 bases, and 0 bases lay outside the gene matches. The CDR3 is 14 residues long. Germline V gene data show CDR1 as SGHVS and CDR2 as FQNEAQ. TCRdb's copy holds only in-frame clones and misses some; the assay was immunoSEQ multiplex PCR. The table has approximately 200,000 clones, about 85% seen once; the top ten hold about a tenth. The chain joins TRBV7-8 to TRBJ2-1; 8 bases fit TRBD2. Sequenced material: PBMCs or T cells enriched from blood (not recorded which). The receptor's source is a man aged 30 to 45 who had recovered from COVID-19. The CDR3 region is CASSLAGGDNEQFF. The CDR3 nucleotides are TGTGCCAGCAGCTTAGCCGGGGGGGACAATGAGCAGTTCTTC. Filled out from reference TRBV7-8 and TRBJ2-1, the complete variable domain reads GAGVSQSPRYKVAKRGQDVALRCDPISGHVSLFWYQQALGQGPEFLTYFQNEAQLDKSGLPSDRFFAERPEGSVSTLKIQRTQQEDSAVYLCASSLAGGDNEQFFGPGTRLTVL.